This paragraph covers one T cell receptor beta chain sequence. As yet, its antigen is unknown. The data originate from a study of T cell responses to AZD1222 COVID-19 vaccine. Study-wide findings and caveats: Clonal diversity was possibly underestimated, and white British individuals and females predominated among donors.

The protocol was immunoSEQ multiplex PCR, while the TCRdb copy is restricted to in-frame clones and leaves out a portion. The profile covers some 130,000 clones, with about nine tenths appearing a single time and 0.85% to 1.3% taken by the ten largest. In germline, CDR1 is GTSNPN, CDR2 SVGIG (reference sequence). The CDR3 sequence is 14 residues long. V lost 0 bases, J lost 6 bases, and 12 bases lay in between. The sequences come from peripheral blood, collected 28 days after the second AZD1222 dose. J is TRBJ1-5 and V is TRBV30; D gene unclear. This receptor was identified in an adult who received the AZD1222 COVID-19 vaccine. CDR3 nucleotide sequence: TGTGCCTGGAGTGTACTTTTGTATGGTCAGCCCCAGCATTTT. Translated, it gives CAWSVLLYGQPQHF.